This passage covers 13 T cell receptor beta chains from one sample sequenced in a study of shared clonotypes between healthy human individuals. Only in-frame clones appear in the TCRdb table, and some are missing; sequencing was by immunoSEQ multiplex PCR. The top ten hold approximately 25% of the sample, which has about 750,000 clones, around 92% seen once. Naive CD8 populations comprised CD45RO-negative cells positively selected for CCR7, excluding terminally differentiated effector memory CD45RA+ cells. The specimen was naive CD8+ T cells sorted from blood. These TCRs come from a man younger than 40 in good health.

The rearrangement joins TRBV7-6 to TRBJ2-2; TRBD2 might be the D (5 bases). CDR3 length equals 14 residues. Germline V CDR1 and CDR2: SGHVS, FNYEAQ. V shed 1 base and J shed 5 bases, with 8 bases lying between them. CDR3 sequence: CASSLDRGTGELFF. Here the CDR3 DNA reads TGTGCCAGCAGCTTAGATCGGGGTACCGGGGAGCTGTTTTTT.

V is TRBV19 and J is TRBJ2-3; maybe TRBD2 (5 bases). CDR1 LNHDA and CDR2 SQIVND come from the germline V gene (reference sequence). This CDR3 contains 15 residues. The germline V and J ends were trimmed by 2 bases and 2 bases, with 11 bases remaining between them. The CDR3: CASSIKRAYTDTQYF. As DNA, the CDR3 is TGTGCCAGTAGTATAAAGAGGGCTTACACAGATACGCAGTATTTT.

The chain couples TRBV2 to TRBJ2-6, with TRBD1 identical over 8 bases. With V trimmed by 10 bases and J by 2 bases, 7 bases remained unmatched. CDR3 length: 15 residues. Per germline, CDR1 SNHLY and CDR2 FYNNEI. In nucleotides, the CDR3 is TGTGCCACCCGGGACAGGAGGGCTGGGGCCAACGTCCTGACTTTC. Its translation: CATRDRRAGANVLTF.

The chain has TRBV6-1 and TRBJ2-7; 10 nucleotides line up with TRBD1. Per the germline V gene, CDR1 is MNHNS and CDR2 is SASEGT. There are 14 residues in the CDR3. With V trimmed by 6 bases and J by 3 bases, 5 bases remained unmatched. CDR3 DNA sequence: TGTGCCAGCAGGGAGGGACAGGGGTACTACGAGCAGTACTTC. Its protein product is CASREGQGYYEQYF.

The V and J genes are TRBV30 and TRBJ2-2; 9 bases are a match to TRBD2. Per germline, CDR1 GTSNPN and CDR2 SVGIG (reference sequence). V was pared by 8 bases and J by 6 bases, with 7 bases of the junction left unmatched. The CDR3 runs 13 residues. The CDR3 reads CAERIAGAGELFF. As DNA, the CDR3 is TGTGCCGAAAGGATAGCGGGAGCCGGGGAGCTGTTTTTT. Full variable domain (rest looked up from reference TRBV30 and TRBJ2-2): SQTIHQWPATLVQPVGSPLSLECTVEGTSNPNLYWYRQAAGRGLQLLFYSVGIGQISSEVPQNLSASRPQDRQFILSSKKLLLSDSGFYLCAERIAGAGELFFGEGSRLTVL.

This rearrangement joins TRBV6-6 to TRBJ1-5, with no clear D. CDR1 and CDR2 from the germline V gene are MNHNY and SVGAGI (reference sequence). V was cut by 5 bases and J by 5 bases, with 16 bases left in between. CDR3 length equals 15 residues. In DNA form, the CDR3 reads TGTGCCAGCAGTGGCAGGCGGAGGGCAGATCAGCCCCAGCATTTT. This codes for CASSGRRRADQPQHF.

The rearrangement joins TRBV7-8 to TRBJ2-1; 7 bases fit TRBD2. CDR1 and CDR2 (germline): SGHVS, FQNEAQ. This CDR3 spans 16 amino acids. J was trimmed by 7 bases and V by 5 bases; bases with no gene match: 14. CDR3 bases: TGTGCCAGCAGCCCCCGTAGAGCGGGATCGCAAAATGAGCAGTTCTTC. Amino acids: CASSPRRAGSQNEQFF.

The chain employs TRBV2 and TRBJ2-3, with D perhaps matching TRBD1 (5 bases). Trimming removed 6 bases at V and 0 bases at J, with 10 bases between. The CDR3 totals 14 residues. Germline assignment: CDR1 SNHLY and CDR2 FYNNEI. The CDR3 nucleotides read TGTGCCAGCAGGGCAGGGATTAGCACAGATACGCAGTATTTT. This encodes CASRAGISTDTQYF. Full variable domain (outside the CDR3, taken from reference TRBV2 and TRBJ2-3): EPEVTQTPSHQVTQMGQEVILRCVPISNHLYFYWYRQILGQKVEFLVSFYNNEISEKSEIFDDQFSVERPDGSNFTLKIRSTKLEDSAMYFCASRAGISTDTQYFGPGTRLTVL.

The chain employs TRBV6-5 and TRBJ2-6; no firm D call. The ends were cut back, 2 bases at V and 0 bases at J, with 5 bases in the middle. This CDR3 is 15 amino acids long. Germline V gene sequence: CDR1 MNHEY, CDR2 SVGAGI. This CDR3 reads CASSYVDSGANVLTF. In nucleotides, the CDR3 is TGTGCCAGCAGTTACGTAGACTCTGGGGCCAACGTCCTGACTTTC.

This chain joins TRBV28 and TRBJ2-7; D is unresolved. The CDR3 is made up of 17 amino acids. Looked up from germline, CDR1 is MDHEN and CDR2 is SYDVKM. Deletions cut 4 bases from V and 0 bases from J, with 19 bases between. The CDR3 sequence: CASSSPRSVLDSYEQYF. CDR3 nucleotide sequence: TGTGCCAGCAGTTCCCCTAGGTCCGTCCTTGACTCCTACGAGCAGTACTTC.

V is TRBV18 and J is TRBJ2-3; possibly TRBD2 for D (6 bases). With 1 base removed from V and 2 bases from J, the gap between germline ends came to 13 bases. The CDR3 spans 16 residues. Per germline, CDR1 KGHSH and CDR2 LQKENI. For the CDR3, the DNA is TGTGCCAGCTCACCACAGTCGGGAGCGAACACAGATACGCAGTATTTT. It specifies CASSPQSGANTDTQYF.

This chain joins TRBV4-1 and TRBJ1-6; D is ambiguous. In germline, CDR1 is MGHRA, CDR2 YSYEKL. This CDR3 contains 15 residues. Trimming removed 0 bases at V and 7 bases at J, with 10 bases between. The DNA of the CDR3 is TGCGCCAGCAGCCAAGAGCTTCAGTCGAATTCACCCCTCCACTTT. Protein: CASSQELQSNSPLHF.

The rearrangement joins TRBV5-6 to TRBJ2-1; 16 nucleotides line up with TRBD2. The J segment lost 13 bases and the V segment lost 0 bases, leaving 4 bases of the junction unmatched. The CDR3 extends over 15 amino acids. Looked up from germline, CDR1 is SGHDT and CDR2 is YYEEEE. The CDR3 spells CASSLGGTSGRVQFF. The CDR3, as DNA: TGTGCCAGCAGCTTGGGCGGGACTAGCGGGAGGGTACAGTTCTTC.